These 17 T cell receptor beta chains share one sample of origin, sequenced in a study of follicular helper T cells after annual influenza vaccination. Specified time point: 2015-2016 season, pre-vaccination. Some clones are missing from TCRdb's copy, which holds only in-frame ones; the method was immunoSEQ multiplex PCR. The profile shows 440 or so clones, roughly 77% of them singletons. Here the sequenced sample was CXCR5+ CD38+ circulating T follicular helper cells from blood, taken on the day of influenza vaccination. Subset of the sample: circulating Tfh, non-naive CD4+CXCR5+PD-1+ (ICOS+CD38+ or ICOS-CD38-). The receptors derive from an adult who received the influenza vaccine.

The chain recombines TRBV7-3 with TRBJ2-7; D is undetermined. V dropped 5 bases and J dropped 4 bases, with 12 bases sitting between them. In germline, CDR1 is SGHTA, CDR2 FQGTGA. The CDR3 contains 13 residues. The CDR3, as DNA: TGTGCCAGCAGCGCCGGGCCTGGTTACGAGCAGTACTTC. Translated, it gives CASSAGPGYEQYF. Full variable domain (outside the CDR3, taken from reference TRBV7-3 and TRBJ2-7): GAGVSQTPSNKVTEKGKYVELRCDPISGHTALYWYRQSLGQGPEFLIYFQGTGAADDSGLPNDRFFAVRPEGSVSTLKIQRTERGDSAVYLCASSAGPGYEQYFGPGTRLTVT.

V and J are TRBV19 and TRBJ2-6; no clear D gene. V lost 5 bases and J 1 base, leaving 18 bases between the germline ends. There are 18 residues in the CDR3. In germline, CDR1 is LNHDA, CDR2 SQIVND (reference sequence). Here the CDR3 DNA reads TGTGCCAGTAGTGCTCAACATATTACCTGGTCTGGGGCCAACGTCCTGACTTTC. Its protein is CASSAQHITWSGANVLTF.

The rearrangement links TRBV30 to TRBJ2-1; 7 bases line up with TRBD2. The CDR3 length is 15 residues. V lost 2 bases, J lost 4 bases, and 8 bases stayed unmatched. The V gene's germline CDR1 is GTSNPN and CDR2 SVGIG (reference sequence). The CDR3 region is CAWSRGLADYNEQFF. CDR3 DNA: TGTGCCTGGAGTAGGGGTCTAGCGGATTACAATGAGCAGTTCTTC.

This clone has just a few counts. The chain uses TRBV5-1 and TRBJ1-2; 8 nucleotides match TRBD1. Looked up from germline, CDR1 is SGHRS and CDR2 is YFSETQ. V was clipped by 0 bases and J by 8 bases; unmatched bases: 6. The CDR3 consists of 14 residues. The CDR3 DNA sequence: TGCGCCAGCAGCTTGGGTACAGGGGGATACGGCTACACCTTC. Residues: CASSLGTGGYGYTF. Full variable domain (rest looked up from reference TRBV5-1 and TRBJ1-2): KAGVTQTPRYLIKTRGQQVTLSCSPISGHRSVSWYQQTPGQGLQFLFEYFSETQRNKGNFPGRFSGRQFSNSRSEMNVSTLELGDSALYLCASSLGTGGYGYTFGSGTRLTVV.

With regard to this clone: The limits of the CDR3 on the DNA are not certain, so only TCRdb's listed CDR3 is given. The genes are TRBV28 and TRBJ1-5. Germline V gene sequence: CDR1 MDHEN, CDR2 SYDVKM. The length of the CDR3 is 14 amino acids, counting both ends. The CDR3 is CASSSSSPTGPQHF.

The chain employs TRBV29-1 and TRBJ1-2; unclear D gene. Trimming removed 4 bases from V and 0 bases from J, with 15 bases in between. The CDR3 contains 15 residues. The germline V gene has CDR1 SQVTM and CDR2 ANQGSEA. The CDR3 DNA sequence: TGCAGCGTTGGTTCGGGGAAACGAGCTAACTATGGCTACACCTTC. It is translated as CSVGSGKRANYGYTF.

The rearrangement uses TRBV10-1 and TRBJ2-1; no clear D. The ends were cut back, 0 bases at V and 11 bases at J, with 11 bases in the middle. The CDR3 has 13 amino acids. Germline V gene lookup returns CDR1 WNHNN and CDR2 SYGVQD (reference sequence). Here the CDR3 DNA reads TGCGCCAGCAGTGAGTCTAAGTCACGGAAGCAGTTCTTC. Translated, it gives CASSESKSRKQFF.

The chain has TRBV11-2 and TRBJ2-1, with 9 nucleotides matching TRBD2. CDR1 and CDR2 from the germline V gene are SGHAT and FQNNGV. V lost 4 bases to trimming and J lost 3 bases; unmatched junction nucleotides: 10. This CDR3 is built from 17 residues. CDR3 region: CASSSWTSAVIYNEQFF. The CDR3 nucleotides are TGTGCCAGCAGCTCCTGGACTAGCGCAGTCATCTACAATGAGCAGTTCTTC.

V and J are TRBV28 and TRBJ2-3; D remains ambiguous. V was cut by 2 bases and J by 1 base, with 10 bases left in between. There are 15 residues in the CDR3. CDR1 and CDR2 (germline): MDHEN, SYDVKM. Here the CDR3 DNA reads TGTGCCAGCAGTTTAATCGGGCAGGGCACAGATACGCAGTATTTT. As protein: CASSLIGQGTDTQYF.

CDR3 in amino acids: CASSLVSTGSYEQYF. The CDR3 DNA follows: TGTGCCAGCAGCTTAGTGTCGACGGGCTCCTACGAGCAGTACTTC. The rearrangement uses TRBV7-8 and TRBJ2-7; D remains unclear. Germline CDR1 and CDR2: SGHVS and FQNEAQ. Trimming removed 1 base from V and 0 bases from J, with 10 bases in between. The CDR3 length is 15 residues.

V is TRBV5-5 and J is TRBJ2-1; 9 nucleotides agree with TRBD1. The V and J ends lost 9 bases and 3 bases, in that order; junction bases with no gene match: 10. Germline V gives CDR1 SGHKS, CDR2 YYEKEE (reference sequence). The length of the CDR3 is 15 residues. In nucleotides, the CDR3 is TGTGCCACCGAGATTACAGGGGGCTTCTACAATGAGCAGTTCTTC. Translated: CATEITGGFYNEQFF.

The chain uses TRBV18 and TRBJ1-5, with D perhaps matching TRBD1 (6 bases). V gave up 6 bases and J gave up 15 bases, with 21 bases separating them. CDR3 length equals 13 residues. Germline V gene lookup returns CDR1 KGHSH and CDR2 LQKENI. The CDR3 coding sequence is TGTGCCAGCTCCCCGACCTCGGACAGCTCTCTGCATTTT. Its translation is CASSPTSDSSLHF.

This chain links TRBV10-1 with TRBJ2-7; TRBD1 aligns across 8 bases. V lost 2 bases to trimming and J lost 12 bases; unmatched junction nucleotides: 18. The CDR3 covers 16 residues. Germline assignment: CDR1 WNHNN and CDR2 SYGVQD (reference sequence). The CDR3 region is CASSEGSVGQDPHRYF. As DNA, the CDR3 is TGCGCCAGCAGTGAGGGTTCCGTGGGACAGGACCCACATAGGTACTTC.

The chain uses TRBV5-1 and TRBJ2-2; TRBD2 matches at 9 bases. The CDR3 loop spans 16 amino acids. The ends lost 2 bases at V and 5 bases at J; junction bases unmatched: 7. Germline V gene sequence: CDR1 SGHRS, CDR2 YFSETQ. The CDR3 nucleotides are TGCGCCAGCAGCTTACTAGCGGGCCAAGGGACCGGGGAGCTGTTTTTT. Its translation: CASSLLAGQGTGELFF.

This chain joins TRBV28 and TRBJ2-2; 8 bases line up with TRBD1. V was pared by 5 bases and J by 4 bases, with 12 bases of the junction left unmatched. This CDR3 spans 17 amino acids. Germline loops: CDR1 MDHEN, CDR2 SYDVKM. CDR3 sequence: CASSKVPGGDVTGELFF. The CDR3 DNA sequence: TGTGCCAGCAGTAAAGTCCCAGGGGGCGATGTCACCGGGGAGCTGTTTTTT.

The chain employs TRBV13 and TRBJ2-7, with TRBD1 identical over 11 bases. This CDR3 is 15 amino acids long. V lost 2 bases, J lost 7 bases, and 7 bases stayed unmatched. Germline V CDR1 and CDR2: PRHDT, FYEKMQ (reference sequence). The CDR3 DNA is TGTGCCAGCAGCTTAAGGGGGACAGGGGGAAGGGAGCAGTACTTC. Translation gives CASSLRGTGGREQYF.

The chain joins TRBV28 to TRBJ2-6; D is ambiguous. V lost 3 bases, J lost 5 bases, and 20 bases lay in between. Germline V gene data show CDR1 as MDHEN and CDR2 as SYDVKM. There are 18 residues in the CDR3. This CDR3 reads CASSFLVLTQSRANVLTF. The DNA for the CDR3 is TGTGCCAGCAGTTTTCTAGTCTTGACACAAAGTCGGGCCAACGTCCTGACTTTC.